Listed here are 6 T cell receptor beta chains from one sample, sequenced in a study of response to subunit inactivated influenza vaccine. Each CDR3 protein gets one entry after TCRdb re-called the RT-PCR reads with MiXCR. The sample includes around 200,000 distinct CDR3 sequences, about a tenth of them seen just once. The source material was non-naive T cells sorted from PBMCs, sampled on the day of vaccination. The receptors shown here come from a man aged 45 to 65 who received an inactivated influenza vaccine.

The chain has TRBV6-5 and TRBJ2-5; 8 nucleotides align to TRBD1. Germline trimming cut 3 bases from V and 7 bases from J; bases unmatched to any gene: 7. Germline CDR1 and CDR2: MNHEY and SVGAGI. This CDR3 comprises 14 residues. The DNA of the CDR3 is TGTGCCAGCAGTTATGCAGGGGGCGAGGGGACCCAGTACTTC. Residues: CASSYAGGEGTQYF.

The rearrangement joins TRBV7-2 to TRBJ2-1; D call uncertain. The V gene lost 1 base and the J gene lost 7 bases, with 5 bases spanning the gap. Germline CDR1 is SGHTA and CDR2 is FQGNSA. This CDR3 has 12 amino acids. CDR3: CASSLEANEQFF. DNA of the CDR3: TGTGCCAGCAGCTTAGAGGCTAATGAGCAGTTCTTC.

This clonotype appeared a few times. The rearrangement links TRBV20-1 to TRBJ1-5; D call uncertain. The V gene's germline CDR1 is DFQATT and CDR2 SNEGSKA (reference sequence). V was shortened by 3 bases and J by 3 bases, with 15 bases between the two germline ends. The CDR3 consists of 15 residues. This chain's CDR3 is CSARGGSRDNQPQHF. CDR3 DNA sequence: TGCAGTGCTAGGGGAGGATCCCGAGACAATCAGCCCCAGCATTTT.

In this sample, this clonotype turned up a few times. The chain is built from TRBV11-2 and TRBJ2-7; 9 positions agree with TRBD2. Trimming took 3 bases from V and 4 from J; bases not matched to a gene: 10. Germline lookup yields CDR1 SGHAT and CDR2 FQNNGV. The CDR3 runs to 16 residues. This CDR3 is CASSLKREVLFYEQYF. DNA of the CDR3: TGTGCCAGCAGCTTGAAGCGGGAGGTCCTCTTTTACGAGCAGTACTTC.

This clonotype was observed at least ten times. The J gene is TRBJ2-1, the V gene TRBV18, with 8 bases that match TRBD1. CDR3 size: 15 residues. Looked up from germline, CDR1 is KGHSH and CDR2 is LQKENI. V lost 0 bases, J lost 6 bases, and 4 bases stayed unmatched. This CDR3 reads CASSPPEDRVNEQFF. The CDR3 region has the DNA TGTGCCAGCTCACCACCGGAGGACAGGGTCAATGAGCAGTTCTTC.

The chain couples TRBV28 to TRBJ2-1; no firm D call. Trimming removed 3 bases at V and 6 bases at J, with 12 bases between. The V gene's germline CDR1 is MDHEN and CDR2 SYDVKM. This CDR3 has 14 amino acids. CDR3 amino acids: CASSFRTTGNEQFF. The CDR3 coding sequence is TGTGCCAGCAGTTTCCGCACTACGGGCAATGAGCAGTTCTTC.